The sequence of this T cell receptor (beta chain) was determined in a study of blood T cell repertoires in COVID-19. Study-level background: COVID-19 samples from acute and convalescent phases originated in the United States, Italy and Spain. T cells, B-cell-depleted T cells, or PBMCs provided the cDNA or gDNA that served as material.

In the original analysis: By means of reference gene primer amplification, nucleated cell counts were estimated. Assay: immunoSEQ multiplex PCR; the TCRdb copy retains only in-frame clones and omits some. V, J and clone size were drawn from that table, and D and trimming were deduced from the DNA. The sample has approximately 210,000 clones, around 88% seen once. Cohorts were based on clinical histories the participants reported. V dropped 7 bases and J dropped 2 bases, with 11 bases sitting between them. Germline assignment: CDR1 SEHNR and CDR2 FQNEAQ (reference sequence). This CDR3 contains 14 residues.

This chain uses TRBV7-9 with TRBJ2-2; weak D call: TRBD1 (5 bases). This TCR was sampled from a woman aged 45-65 years with acute COVID-19. Material for sequencing was PBMCs or T cells enriched from blood (not recorded which). Here the CDR3 reads CASNRWGNTGELFF. The CDR3 bases are TGTGCCAGCAACAGGTGGGGCAACACCGGGGAGCTGTTTTTT. Complete variable domain (other parts from reference TRBV7-9 and TRBJ2-2): DTGVSQNPRHKITKRGQNVTFRCDPISEHNRLYWYRQTLGQGPEFLTYFQNEAQLEKSRLLSDRFSAERPKGSFSTLEIQRTEQGDSAMYLCASNRWGNTGELFFGEGSRLTVL.